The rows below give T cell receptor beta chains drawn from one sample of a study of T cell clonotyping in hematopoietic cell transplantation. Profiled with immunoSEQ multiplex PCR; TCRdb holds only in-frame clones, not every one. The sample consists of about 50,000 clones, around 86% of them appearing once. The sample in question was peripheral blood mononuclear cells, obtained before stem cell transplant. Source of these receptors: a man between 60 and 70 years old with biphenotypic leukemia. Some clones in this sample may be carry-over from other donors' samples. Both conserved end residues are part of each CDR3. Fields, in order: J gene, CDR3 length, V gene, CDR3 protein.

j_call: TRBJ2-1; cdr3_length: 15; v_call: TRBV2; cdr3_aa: CASRYGGAAYNEQFF
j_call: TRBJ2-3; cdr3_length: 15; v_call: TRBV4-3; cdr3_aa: CASSQDGALRDTQYF
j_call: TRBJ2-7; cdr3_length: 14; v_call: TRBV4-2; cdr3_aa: CASSPPGQGAKQYF
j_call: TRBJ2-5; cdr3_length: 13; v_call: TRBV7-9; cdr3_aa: CASSFAGGETQYF
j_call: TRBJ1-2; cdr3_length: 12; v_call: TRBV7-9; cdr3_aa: CASSKSGDGYTF
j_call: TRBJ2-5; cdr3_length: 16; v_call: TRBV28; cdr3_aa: CASSLIGDTERETQYF
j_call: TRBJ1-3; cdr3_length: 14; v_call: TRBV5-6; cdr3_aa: CASGLDGVGNTIYF
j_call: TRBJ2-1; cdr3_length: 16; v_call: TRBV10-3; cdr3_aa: CAIRGFKPGTGDEQFF
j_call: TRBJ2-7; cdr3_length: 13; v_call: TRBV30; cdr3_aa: CAWSSLAGYEQYF
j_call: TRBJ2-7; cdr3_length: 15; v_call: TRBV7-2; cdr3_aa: CASSLGGGRGYEQYF
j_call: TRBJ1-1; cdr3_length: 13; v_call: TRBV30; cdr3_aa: CAWSVGAGGVSFF
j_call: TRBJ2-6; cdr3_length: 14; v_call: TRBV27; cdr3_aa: CASSLSYGANVLTF
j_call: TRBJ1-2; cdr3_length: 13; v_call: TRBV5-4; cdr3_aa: CASSLGQIYGYTF
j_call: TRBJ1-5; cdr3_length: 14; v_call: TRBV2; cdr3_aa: CASSVRYSNQPQHF
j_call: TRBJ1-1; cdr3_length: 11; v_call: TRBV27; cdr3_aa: CARGAKGSAFF
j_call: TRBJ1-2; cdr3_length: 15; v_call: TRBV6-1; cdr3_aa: CASSEYWGRDYGYTF
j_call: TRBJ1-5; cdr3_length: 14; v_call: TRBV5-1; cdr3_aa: CASSTEPEGQPQHF
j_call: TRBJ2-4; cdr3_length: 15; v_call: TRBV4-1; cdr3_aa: CASSQAGVAKNIQYF
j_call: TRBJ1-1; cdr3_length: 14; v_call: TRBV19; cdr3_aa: CASSKGQTNTEAFF
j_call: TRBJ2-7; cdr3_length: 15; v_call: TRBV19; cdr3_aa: CASSTGHRAAYEQYF
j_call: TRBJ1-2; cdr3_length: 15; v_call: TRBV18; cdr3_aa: CASSPLDTRGHGYTF
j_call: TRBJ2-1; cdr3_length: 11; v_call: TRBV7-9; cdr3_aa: CASSPSSEQFF
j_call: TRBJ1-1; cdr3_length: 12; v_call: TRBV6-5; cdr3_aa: CASRGPTPEAFF
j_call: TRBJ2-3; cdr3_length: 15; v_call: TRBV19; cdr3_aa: CASSIDSGPRNTQYF
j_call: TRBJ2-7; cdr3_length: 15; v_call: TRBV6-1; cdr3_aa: CASSADPNVPNEQYF
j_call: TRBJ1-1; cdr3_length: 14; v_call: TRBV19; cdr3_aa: CASRAGSTNTEAFF
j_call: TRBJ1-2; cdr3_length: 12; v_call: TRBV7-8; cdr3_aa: CASSPDRVGYTF
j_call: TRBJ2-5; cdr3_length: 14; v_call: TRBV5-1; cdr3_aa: CASSLGDRGETQYF
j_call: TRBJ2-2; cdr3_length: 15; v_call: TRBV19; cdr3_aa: CASLAGIANTGELFF
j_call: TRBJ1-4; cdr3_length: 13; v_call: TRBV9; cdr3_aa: CASSPSGWGKLFF
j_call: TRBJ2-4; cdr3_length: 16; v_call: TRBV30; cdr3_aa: CAWSVGGGGSKNIQYF